This TCR beta chain was sequenced in a study of blood T cell repertoires in COVID-19. Methods used by the authors: Nucleated cell number was recorded as an estimate derived from reference gene primer amplification. The table came from immunoSEQ multiplex PCR; TCRdb's copy has only in-frame clones and leaves some out. From that table come the V and J calls and clone size; the DNA was used to work out D and trimming. The repertoire holds 360,000 or so clones, with roughly 87% as singletons. CDR1 is LNHDA, CDR2 SQIVND, per germline (reference sequence). V was trimmed by 7 bases and J by 6 bases, leaving 9 bases between them. The CDR3 extends over 12 amino acids.

Sequenced: PBMCs or T cells enriched from blood (not recorded which). The chain couples TRBV19 to TRBJ2-2, with TRBD2 as a possible D gene (6 bases). This sequence was found in a young woman who had recovered from COVID-19. CDR3 in DNA: TGTGCCAGTAAGGGACTGCCCGGGGAGCTGTTTTTT. The encoded protein is CASKGLPGELFF.